The 22 T cell receptor beta chains presented below share a single source sample, sequenced in a study of blood T cell repertoires in COVID-19. Data came from immunoSEQ multiplex PCR; TCRdb stores just in-frame clones and leaves some out. The table shows 20,000 to 25,000 clones, with 84% occurring only once. Sequencing was performed on peripheral blood. These receptors were collected from a man in his forties or fifties with acute or convalescent COVID-19.

J is TRBJ1-1 and V is TRBV5-1, with TRBD1 identical over 11 bases. Trimming removed 4 bases from V and 7 bases from J; junction bases left unmatched: 6. Germline CDR1 is SGHRS and CDR2 is YFSETQ. The CDR3 has 14 amino acids. This chain's CDR3 is CASSRGQGAVEAFF. CDR3 nucleotides: TGCGCCAGCAGCAGAGGACAGGGGGCAGTTGAAGCTTTCTTT.

This clone occurred a few times. The DNA for the CDR3 is TGTGCCTGGGCCCGACTAGCGAACACCGGGGAGCTGTTTTTT. It codes for CAWARLANTGELFF. This chain connects TRBV30 to TRBJ2-2; D possibly corresponds to TRBD2 (6 bases). Germline V gene data show CDR1 as GTSNPN and CDR2 as SVGIG (reference sequence). The CDR3 extends over 14 amino acids. Trimming pared 5 bases from V and 0 bases from J, leaving 10 bases between.

The chain recombines TRBV21-1 with TRBJ1-2. TRBV21-1 is labeled a pseudogene. The CDR3 covers 12 residues. CDR3 protein: CALAGSGYGYTF. CDR3 bases: TGTGCCTTGGCGGGGTCTGGCTATGGCTACACCTTC.

The chain employs TRBV30 and TRBJ1-2; D remains ambiguous. V gave up 0 bases and J gave up 8 bases, with 13 bases separating them. CDR1 GTSNPN and CDR2 SVGIG come from the germline V gene (reference sequence). The CDR3 contains 13 residues. DNA for the CDR3: TGTGCCTGGAGTGTACTAGTTCCGGGGGGCTACACCTTC. Its translation is CAWSVLVPGGYTF.

This chain joins TRBV15 and TRBJ1-1, with a weak D call TRBD1 (6 bases). The CDR3 consists of 14 residues. Trimming removed 1 base at V and 4 bases at J, with 10 bases between. The germline gives CDR1 LNHNV, CDR2 YYDKDF (reference sequence). The CDR3 DNA sequence: TGTGCCACCAGCAGAGGGGGAGGGGGCACTGAAGCTTTCTTT. Translation gives CATSRGGGGTEAFF.

This clone has just a few counts. This chain links TRBV9 with TRBJ1-4, with 10 bases that match TRBD1. The CDR3 is made up of 15 amino acids. Trimming at V came to 3 bases and at J to 7 bases, leaving 6 bases not matched to a gene. Germline V CDR1 and CDR2: SGDLS, YYNGEE. The CDR3 DNA follows: TGTGCCAGCAGCGCCGGACAGGGGGTGCCTGAAAAACTGTTTTTT. Residues: CASSAGQGVPEKLFF.

J is TRBJ2-1 and V is TRBV2; 13 bases align to TRBD2. The CDR3 sequence is 17 residues long. Germline V gene sequence: CDR1 SNHLY, CDR2 FYNNEI. V dropped 5 bases and J dropped 4; count of bases not matched to a gene: 8. The CDR3 sequence: CASSYSGLAGIYNEQFF. CDR3 sequence (DNA): TGTGCCAGCAGTTACTCGGGACTAGCGGGAATATACAATGAGCAGTTCTTC.

Only a few counts were recorded for this clone. The chain has TRBV19 and TRBJ2-2; 7 bases are a match to TRBD2. The ends lost 3 bases at V and 4 bases at J; junction bases unmatched: 8. This CDR3 region has 16 residues. CDR1 is LNHDA and CDR2 is SQIVND in the germline V gene (reference sequence). CDR3 amino acids: CASSMGGRRSTGELFF. CDR3 in DNA: TGTGCCAGTAGTATGGGAGGGCGTAGAAGCACCGGGGAGCTGTTTTTT.

This chain uses TRBV19 with TRBJ2-5, with 8 bases that match TRBD1. V trimming: 5 bases; J trimming: 5 bases; junction bases outside the gene matches: 13. Germline V gene data show CDR1 as LNHDA and CDR2 as SQIVND (reference sequence). This CDR3 is built from 16 residues. This CDR3 is CASSGSRTGMGETQYF. The CDR3, as DNA: TGTGCCAGTAGTGGGTCCAGGACAGGGATGGGGGAGACCCAGTACTTC.

This chain joins TRBV2 and TRBJ2-3, with 12 bases that match TRBD1. The J segment lost 2 bases and the V segment lost 4 bases, leaving 1 base of the junction unmatched. The germline V gene encodes CDR1 SNHLY and CDR2 FYNNEI. The CDR3 is 15 residues long. The DNA of the CDR3 is TGTGCCAGCAGTGGGGACAGGGGGCTCACAGATACGCAGTATTTT. Its protein product is CASSGDRGLTDTQYF.

CDR3 in amino acids: CASSQRTTRNYGYTF. CDR3 nucleotide sequence: TGTGCCAGCAGTCAGAGGACAACCAGAAACTATGGCTACACCTTC. The J gene is TRBJ1-2, the V gene TRBV6-2 or TRBV6-3; perhaps TRBD1 as D (5 bases). CDR3 length: 15 amino acids. The germline V gene has CDR1 MNHEY and CDR2 SVGEGT. Trimming took 5 bases from V and 2 from J, leaving 15 bases between them.

This clone is medium-sized by share. The chain joins TRBV6-5 to TRBJ1-2; 7 nucleotides align to TRBD1. In germline, CDR1 is MNHEY, CDR2 SVGAGI. Trimming cost V 4 bases and J 8 bases; bases outside gene matches: 13. The CDR3 runs 15 residues. DNA for the CDR3: TGTGCCAGCAGTTTCCGGGACAGTAATCGCGGCGGCTACACCTTC. Translation: CASSFRDSNRGGYTF.

The chain couples TRBV5-1 to TRBJ1-1; D is perhaps TRBD1 (5 bases). Between the trimmed V and J ends, which lost 0 bases and 7 bases, there was a span of 16 bases. This CDR3 is built from 15 residues. Germline CDR1 and CDR2: SGHRS and YFSETQ. CDR3: CASSLAGGEYIEAFF. CDR3 DNA sequence: TGCGCCAGCAGCTTGGCCGGGGGGGAATATATTGAAGCTTTCTTT.

V usage is TRBV3-1 (or the pseudogene TRBV3-2) and J usage is TRBJ2-5, with 8 bases fitting TRBD1. This CDR3 has 16 residues. V lost 3 bases, J lost 5 bases, and 11 bases stayed unmatched. Germline CDR1 reads LGHDT; CDR2 reads YNNKEL (reference sequence). This CDR3 reads CASSHPIQGAGETQYF. DNA for the CDR3: TGTGCCAGCAGCCACCCAATCCAGGGGGCTGGGGAGACCCAGTACTTC.

The chain is built from TRBV8-1 and TRBJ1-2; the D segment call TRBD1 is taken from the table without a DNA check. TRBV8-1 constitutes a pseudogene. The CDR3 is 17 residues long. The CDR3 region is CGSGSTRAARQTYGYTF. Written as DNA, the CDR3 is TGTGGCAGTGGATCGACGAGAGCAGCGCGACAGACCTATGGCTACACCTTC.

The genes are TRBV5-4 and TRBJ2-4; possibly TRBD2 for D (5 bases). The CDR3 totals 14 residues. V was cut by 0 bases and J by 4 bases, with 8 bases left in between. Germline-derived CDR1 and CDR2 are SGHNT and YYREEE (reference sequence). The CDR3 is CASSLDGGKNIQYF. CDR3 DNA sequence: TGTGCCAGCAGCTTGGATGGCGGGAAAAACATTCAGTACTTC.

The CDR3 spells CASSLMTSGYTDTQYF. CDR3 in DNA: TGCGCCAGCAGCTTAATGACTAGCGGATACACAGATACGCAGTATTTT. V and J are TRBV5-1 and TRBJ2-3, with 9 bases that match TRBD2. This CDR3 has 16 residues. Per germline, CDR1 SGHRS and CDR2 YFSETQ. After removal of 2 bases from V and 2 bases from J, the junction contained 6 bases not matched to a gene.

This clone was observed once. CDR3 sequence: CAWEGGINSPLHF. CDR3 bases: TGTGCCTGGGAAGGGGGAATTAATTCACCCCTCCACTTT. The V gene is TRBV30, the J gene TRBJ1-6; D perhaps matches TRBD1 (6 bases). Germline loops: CDR1 GTSNPN, CDR2 SVGIG (reference sequence). This CDR3 contains 13 residues. Trimming took off 5 bases at V and 6 bases at J, with 11 bases between the two ends. Based on the CDR3 plus reference TRBV30 and TRBJ1-6, the full variable domain is SQTIHQWPATLVQPVGSPLSLECTVEGTSNPNLYWYRQAAGRGLQLLFYSVGIGQISSEVPQNLSASRPQDRQFILSSKKLLLSDSGFYLCAWEGGINSPLHFGNGTRLTVT.

The chain is built from TRBV6-5 and TRBJ2-3; 10 bases are shared with TRBD2. J gave up 4 bases and V 5 bases, and 6 bases lay outside the gene matches. This CDR3 is built from 15 residues. Germline-derived CDR1 and CDR2 are MNHEY and SVGAGI. The CDR3 sequence is CASSIPAGGPDTQYF. CDR3 DNA: TGTGCCAGCAGTATCCCAGCGGGAGGGCCAGATACGCAGTATTTT.

The chain links TRBV7-8 to TRBJ2-7; D not certain. From germline, CDR1 is SGHVS and CDR2 FQNEAQ. The germline V and J ends were trimmed by 3 bases and 2 bases, with 8 bases remaining between them. The CDR3 loop spans 13 amino acids. The CDR3 DNA is TGTGCCAGCAGCTTTGCCCGGGCCTACGAGCAGTACTTC. Its protein is CASSFARAYEQYF.

The chain links TRBV5-1 to TRBJ2-7; D gene uncertain. Trimming shortened V by 0 bases and J by 4 bases, and 5 bases separated the two germline ends. The CDR3 contains 12 residues. Germline CDR1 reads SGHRS; CDR2 reads YFSETQ. CDR3 DNA sequence: TGCGCCAGCAGCTTGGAAGCTTACGAGCAGTACTTC. Amino acids: CASSLEAYEQYF.

The rearrangement uses TRBV19 and TRBJ1-3; 7 positions agree with TRBD1. The CDR3 runs 15 residues. In germline, CDR1 is LNHDA, CDR2 SQIVND (reference sequence). V lost 5 bases and J lost 2; bases outside the gene matches: 6. Here the CDR3 reads CASSLQGLAGNTIYF. CDR3 DNA: TGTGCCAGTAGTCTACAGGGGCTGGCTGGAAACACCATATATTTT. Supplemented by reference TRBV19 and TRBJ1-3, the full variable domain reads DGGITQSPKYLFRKEGQNVTLSCEQNLNHDAMYWYRQDPGQGLRLIYYSQIVNDFQKGDIAEGYSVSREKKESFPLTVTSAQKNPTAFYLCASSLQGLAGNTIYFGEGSWLTVV.